This T cell receptor beta chain was identified in a study of cytomegalovirus exposure and HLA in healthy donors. Study at large: The use of the same platform for the approximately 110 validation repertoires and the 666 first-cohort repertoires was reported by a later analysis. Findings and caveats of the study: Cytomegalovirus-associated TCR beta chains were listed, numbering some 170.

Germline CDR1 is SNHLY and CDR2 is FYNNEI. There are 13 residues in the CDR3. Unmatched junction bases numbered 2, after V lost 4 bases and J lost 3 bases. Clones were sequenced by immunoSEQ multiplex PCR, and TCRdb holds only the in-frame ones, with some missing. The data contain fewer than 150,000 clones, around nine tenths of them singletons. As concerns this clone: Its antigen is not identified.

The clonotype comes from a young man in good health and CMV-seropositive. The chain has TRBV2 and TRBJ1-1, with 7 bases matching TRBD1. The sample consisted of PBMCs. CDR3 loop: CASSAQGDTEAFF. Here the CDR3 DNA reads TGTGCCAGCAGTGCCCAGGGGGACACTGAAGCTTTCTTT.